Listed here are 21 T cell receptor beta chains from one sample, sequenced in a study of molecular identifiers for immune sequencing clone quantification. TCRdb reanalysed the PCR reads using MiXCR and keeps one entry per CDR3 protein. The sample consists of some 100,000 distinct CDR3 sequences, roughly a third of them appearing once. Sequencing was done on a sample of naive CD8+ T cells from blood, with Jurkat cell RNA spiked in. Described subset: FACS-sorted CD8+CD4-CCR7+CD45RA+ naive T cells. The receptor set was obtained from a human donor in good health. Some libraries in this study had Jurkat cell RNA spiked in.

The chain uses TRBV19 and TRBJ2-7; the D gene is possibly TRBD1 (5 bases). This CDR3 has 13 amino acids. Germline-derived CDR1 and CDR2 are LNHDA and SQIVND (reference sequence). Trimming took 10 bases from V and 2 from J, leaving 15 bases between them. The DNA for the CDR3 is TGTGCCAACAGGAGTAGGTGGGCCTACGAGCAGTACTTC. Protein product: CANRSRWAYEQYF.

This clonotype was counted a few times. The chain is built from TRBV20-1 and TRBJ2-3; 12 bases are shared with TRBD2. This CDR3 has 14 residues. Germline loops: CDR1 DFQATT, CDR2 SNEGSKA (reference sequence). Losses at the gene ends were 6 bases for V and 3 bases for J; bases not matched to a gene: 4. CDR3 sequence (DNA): TGCAGTGCAATACTAGCGGGAGGAACAGATACGCAGTATTTT. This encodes CSAILAGGTDTQYF.

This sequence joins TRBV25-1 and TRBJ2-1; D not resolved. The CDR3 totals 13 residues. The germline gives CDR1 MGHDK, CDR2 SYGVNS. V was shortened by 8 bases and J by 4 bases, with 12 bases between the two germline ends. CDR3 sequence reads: CASSDTFYNEQFF. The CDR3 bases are TGTGCCAGCTCCGACACGTTTTACAATGAGCAGTTCTTC. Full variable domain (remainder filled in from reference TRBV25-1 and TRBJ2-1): EADIYQTPRYLVIGTGKKITLECSQTMGHDKMYWYQQDPGMELHLIHYSYGVNSTEKGDLSSESTVSRIRTEHFPLTLESARPSHTSQYLCASSDTFYNEQFFGPGTRLTVL.

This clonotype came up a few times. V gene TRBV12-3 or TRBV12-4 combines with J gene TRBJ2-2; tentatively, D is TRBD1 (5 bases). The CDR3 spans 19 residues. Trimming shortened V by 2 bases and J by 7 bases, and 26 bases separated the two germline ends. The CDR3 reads CASSLSPTLGPGMHGELFF. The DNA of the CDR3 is TGTGCCAGCAGTTTATCTCCGACATTAGGGCCAGGGATGCACGGGGAGCTGTTTTTT.

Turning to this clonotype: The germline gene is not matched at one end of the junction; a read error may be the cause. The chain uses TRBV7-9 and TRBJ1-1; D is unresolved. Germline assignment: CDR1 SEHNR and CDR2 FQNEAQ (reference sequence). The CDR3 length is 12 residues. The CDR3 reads CASSLGHTEALF. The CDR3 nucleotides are TGTGCCAGCAGCTTAGGACACACTGAAGCTCTCTTT. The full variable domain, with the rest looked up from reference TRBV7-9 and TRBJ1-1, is DTGVSQNPRHKITKRGQNVTFRCDPISEHNRLYWYRQTLGQGPEFLTYFQNEAQLEKSRLLSDRFSAERPKGSFSTLEIQRTEQGDSAMYLCASSLGHTEALFGQGTRLTVV.

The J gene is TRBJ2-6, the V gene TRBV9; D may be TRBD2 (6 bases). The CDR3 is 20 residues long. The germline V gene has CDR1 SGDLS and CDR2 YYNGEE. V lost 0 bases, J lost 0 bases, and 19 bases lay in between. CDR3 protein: CASSVGSGRPPSSGANVLTF. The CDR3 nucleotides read TGTGCCAGCAGCGTAGGCAGTGGGAGGCCTCCGTCCTCTGGGGCCAACGTCCTGACTTTC.

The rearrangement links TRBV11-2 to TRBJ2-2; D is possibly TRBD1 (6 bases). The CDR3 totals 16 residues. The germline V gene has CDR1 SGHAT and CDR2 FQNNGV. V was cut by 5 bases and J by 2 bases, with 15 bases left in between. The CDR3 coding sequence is TGTGCCAGCAGCCGAGATCGGGACATCAACACCGGGGAGCTGTTTTTT. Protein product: CASSRDRDINTGELFF.

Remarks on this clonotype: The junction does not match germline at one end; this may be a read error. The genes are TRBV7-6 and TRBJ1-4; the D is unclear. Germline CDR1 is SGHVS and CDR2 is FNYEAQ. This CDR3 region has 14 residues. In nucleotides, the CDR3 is TGTGCCAGCAGTCTGGTTGCAACTATTGAAAAACTGTTTTTT. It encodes CASSLVATIEKLFF.

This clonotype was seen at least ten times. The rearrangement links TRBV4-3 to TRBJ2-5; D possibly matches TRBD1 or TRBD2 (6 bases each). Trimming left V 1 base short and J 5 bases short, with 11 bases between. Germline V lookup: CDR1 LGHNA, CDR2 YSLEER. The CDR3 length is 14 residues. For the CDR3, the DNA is TGCGCCAGCAGCCAAGCGGACAGCGGGGAGACCCAGTACTTC. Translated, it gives CASSQADSGETQYF.

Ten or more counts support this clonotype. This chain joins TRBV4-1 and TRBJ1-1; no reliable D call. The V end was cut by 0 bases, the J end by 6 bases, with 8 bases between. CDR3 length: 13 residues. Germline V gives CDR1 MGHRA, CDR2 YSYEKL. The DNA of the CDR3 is TGCGCCAGCAGCCAAGAGGCCAGCCCTGAAGCTTTCTTT. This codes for CASSQEASPEAFF.

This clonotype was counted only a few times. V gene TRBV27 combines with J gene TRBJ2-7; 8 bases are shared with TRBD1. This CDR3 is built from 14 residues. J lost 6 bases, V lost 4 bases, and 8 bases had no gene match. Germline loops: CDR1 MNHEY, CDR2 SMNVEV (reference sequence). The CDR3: CASSWGTGLIEQYF. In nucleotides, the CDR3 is TGTGCCAGCAGTTGGGGGACAGGACTCATCGAGCAGTACTTC.

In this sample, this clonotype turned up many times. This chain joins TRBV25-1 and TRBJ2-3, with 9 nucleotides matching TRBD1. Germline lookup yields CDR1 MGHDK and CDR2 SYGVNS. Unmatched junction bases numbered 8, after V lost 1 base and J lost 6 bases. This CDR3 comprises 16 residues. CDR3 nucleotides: TGTGCCAGCAGTGAATGGGGGACAGGGTACACGGATACGCAGTATTTT. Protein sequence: CASSEWGTGYTDTQYF.

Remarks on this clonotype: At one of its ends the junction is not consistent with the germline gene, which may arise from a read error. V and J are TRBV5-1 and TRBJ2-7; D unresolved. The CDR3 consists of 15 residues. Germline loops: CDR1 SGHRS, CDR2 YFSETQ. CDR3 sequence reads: CASSLAWAASYEQCF. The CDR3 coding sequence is TGCGCCAGCAGCTTGGCCTGGGCAGCCTCCTACGAGCAGTGCTTC.

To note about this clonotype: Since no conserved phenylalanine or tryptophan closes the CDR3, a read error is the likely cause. The DNA for the CDR3 is TGCAGCGTTGAAGAAGAAACAGGGGTTTCCTACGAGCAGTACATC. It translates to CSVEEETGVSYEQYI. The genes are TRBV29-1 and TRBJ2-7, with TRBD1 matching 7 bases. This CDR3 has 15 amino acids. The V gene end was trimmed by 0 bases and the J gene end by 1 base; junction bases not matched to a gene: 6. Germline V gives CDR1 SQVTM, CDR2 ANQGSEA.

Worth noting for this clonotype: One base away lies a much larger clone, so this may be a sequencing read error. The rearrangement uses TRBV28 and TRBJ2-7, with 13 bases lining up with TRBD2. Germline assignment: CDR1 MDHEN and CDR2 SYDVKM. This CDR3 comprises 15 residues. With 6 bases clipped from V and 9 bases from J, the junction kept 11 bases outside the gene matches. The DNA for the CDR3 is TGTGCCAGCAGCCTACTAGCGGGAGGGCCCCACGGGCAGTACTTC. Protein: CASSLLAGGPHGQYF.

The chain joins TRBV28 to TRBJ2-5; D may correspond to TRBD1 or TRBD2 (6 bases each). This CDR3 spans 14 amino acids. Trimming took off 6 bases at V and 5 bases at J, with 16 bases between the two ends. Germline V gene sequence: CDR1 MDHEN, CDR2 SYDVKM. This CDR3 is CASRHTGTGETQYF. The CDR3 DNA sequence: TGTGCCAGCAGACATACAGGGACTGGGGAGACCCAGTACTTC. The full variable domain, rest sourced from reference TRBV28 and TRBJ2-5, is DVKVTQSSRYLVKRTGEKVFLECVQDMDHENMFWYRQDPGLGLRLIYFSYDVKMKEKGDIPEGYSVSREKKERFSLILESASTNQTSMYLCASRHTGTGETQYFGPGTRLLVL.

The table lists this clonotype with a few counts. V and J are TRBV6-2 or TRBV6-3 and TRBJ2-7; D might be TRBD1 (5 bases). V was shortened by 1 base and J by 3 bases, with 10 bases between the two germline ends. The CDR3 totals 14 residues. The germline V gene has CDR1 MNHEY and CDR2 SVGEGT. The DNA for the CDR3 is TGTGCCAGCAGTTACTGGGGCTTAGTCTACGAGCAGTACTTC. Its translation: CASSYWGLVYEQYF.

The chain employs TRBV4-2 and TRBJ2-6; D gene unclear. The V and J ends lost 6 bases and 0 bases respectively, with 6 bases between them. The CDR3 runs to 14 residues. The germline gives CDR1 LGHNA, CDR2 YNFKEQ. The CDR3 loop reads CASSRNSGANVLTF. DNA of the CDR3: TGTGCCAGCAGTCGAAACTCTGGGGCCAACGTCCTGACTTTC.

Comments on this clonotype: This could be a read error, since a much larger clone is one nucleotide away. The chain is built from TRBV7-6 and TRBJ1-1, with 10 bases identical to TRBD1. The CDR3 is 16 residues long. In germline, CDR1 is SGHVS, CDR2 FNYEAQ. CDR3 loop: CASSLVDRGHSSEAVF. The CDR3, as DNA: TGTGCCAGCAGCTTAGTTGACAGGGGGCATTCCTCTGAAGCTGTCTTT.

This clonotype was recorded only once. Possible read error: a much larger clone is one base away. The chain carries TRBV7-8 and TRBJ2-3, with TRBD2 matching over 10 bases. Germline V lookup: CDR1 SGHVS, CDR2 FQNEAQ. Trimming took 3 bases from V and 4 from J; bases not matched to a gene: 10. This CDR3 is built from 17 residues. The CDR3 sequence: CASSFWPLAGDADTQYF. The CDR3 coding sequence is TGTGCCAGCAGCTTTTGGCCCCTAGCGGGAGATGCAGATACGCAGTATTTT.

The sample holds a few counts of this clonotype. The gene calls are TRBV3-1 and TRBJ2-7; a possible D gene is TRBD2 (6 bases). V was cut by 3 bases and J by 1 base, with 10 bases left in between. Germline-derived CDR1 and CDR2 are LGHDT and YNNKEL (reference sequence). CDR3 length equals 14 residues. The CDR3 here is CASSHGGSSYEQYF. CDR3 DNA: TGTGCCAGCAGCCATGGGGGGTCTTCCTACGAGCAGTACTTC.